Shown below are 2 T cell receptor beta chains from a single sample sequenced in a study of T cells in Graves' hyperthyroidism and ophthalmopathy. Amplified TCR beta CDR3 regions came from RNA transcripts. With the HTBI primer set, the TCR CDR3 went through a first round of RT-PCR. TCRdb used MiXCR to reprocess the multiplex PCR reads, holding one entry per CDR3 protein. The top ten clones hold roughly 8.2% of a sample with a few hundred thousand distinct CDR3 sequences, under 60% of them seen once. Sequencing was performed on peripheral blood or thyroid tissue (not recorded which). All receptors derive from a woman in her late teens or twenties with Graves' hyperthyroidism.

The rearrangement joins TRBV10-3 to TRBJ1-1, with a possible D match to TRBD1 (5 bases). V lost 8 bases and J lost 1, with 17 bases in between. The CDR3 covers 15 residues. Per the germline V gene, CDR1 is ENHRY and CDR2 is SYGVKD. CDR3: CAISGSQGGNTEAFF. The CDR3, as DNA: TGTGCCATCTCCGGTTCTCAGGGAGGGAACACTGAAGCTTTCTTT.

The genes are TRBV7-9 and TRBJ2-2; D remains unclear. The ends were cut back, 1 base at V and 6 bases at J, with 6 bases in the middle. There are 13 residues in the CDR3. Germline assignment: CDR1 SEHNR and CDR2 FQNEAQ (reference sequence). CDR3: CASSLGPPGELFF. In DNA, the CDR3 is TGTGCCAGCAGCTTAGGGCCTCCCGGGGAGCTGTTTTTT.